Detailed here is one T cell receptor beta chain. Antigen: not known. The assay was immunoSEQ multiplex PCR, and TCRdb's table has in-frame clones only and misses some. This sample yields about 50,000 clones, of which 65% to 80% are seen a single time; 3% to 3.5% belongs to the top ten. The record originates from a study of vaccination effects on CD4 cells after COVID-19. The junction had 6 bases not matched to a gene; V was cut back by 4 bases and J by 4 bases. The V gene's germline CDR1 is MGHRA and CDR2 YSYEKL. The CDR3 contains 16 residues. The authors isolated CD4+ T cells after nine to eleven days of culture.

The sample consisted of CD4+ T cells from PBMCs cultured without peptide, taken before COVID-19 vaccination. The receptor's source is a human donor who received a COVID-19 vaccine. The chain joins TRBV4-1 to TRBJ2-5, with 13 bases identical to TRBD2. The CDR3 nucleotides read TGCGCCAGCAGCCGCCTACTAGCGGGGGGGCGAGAGACCCAGTACTTC. As protein: CASSRLLAGGRETQYF.